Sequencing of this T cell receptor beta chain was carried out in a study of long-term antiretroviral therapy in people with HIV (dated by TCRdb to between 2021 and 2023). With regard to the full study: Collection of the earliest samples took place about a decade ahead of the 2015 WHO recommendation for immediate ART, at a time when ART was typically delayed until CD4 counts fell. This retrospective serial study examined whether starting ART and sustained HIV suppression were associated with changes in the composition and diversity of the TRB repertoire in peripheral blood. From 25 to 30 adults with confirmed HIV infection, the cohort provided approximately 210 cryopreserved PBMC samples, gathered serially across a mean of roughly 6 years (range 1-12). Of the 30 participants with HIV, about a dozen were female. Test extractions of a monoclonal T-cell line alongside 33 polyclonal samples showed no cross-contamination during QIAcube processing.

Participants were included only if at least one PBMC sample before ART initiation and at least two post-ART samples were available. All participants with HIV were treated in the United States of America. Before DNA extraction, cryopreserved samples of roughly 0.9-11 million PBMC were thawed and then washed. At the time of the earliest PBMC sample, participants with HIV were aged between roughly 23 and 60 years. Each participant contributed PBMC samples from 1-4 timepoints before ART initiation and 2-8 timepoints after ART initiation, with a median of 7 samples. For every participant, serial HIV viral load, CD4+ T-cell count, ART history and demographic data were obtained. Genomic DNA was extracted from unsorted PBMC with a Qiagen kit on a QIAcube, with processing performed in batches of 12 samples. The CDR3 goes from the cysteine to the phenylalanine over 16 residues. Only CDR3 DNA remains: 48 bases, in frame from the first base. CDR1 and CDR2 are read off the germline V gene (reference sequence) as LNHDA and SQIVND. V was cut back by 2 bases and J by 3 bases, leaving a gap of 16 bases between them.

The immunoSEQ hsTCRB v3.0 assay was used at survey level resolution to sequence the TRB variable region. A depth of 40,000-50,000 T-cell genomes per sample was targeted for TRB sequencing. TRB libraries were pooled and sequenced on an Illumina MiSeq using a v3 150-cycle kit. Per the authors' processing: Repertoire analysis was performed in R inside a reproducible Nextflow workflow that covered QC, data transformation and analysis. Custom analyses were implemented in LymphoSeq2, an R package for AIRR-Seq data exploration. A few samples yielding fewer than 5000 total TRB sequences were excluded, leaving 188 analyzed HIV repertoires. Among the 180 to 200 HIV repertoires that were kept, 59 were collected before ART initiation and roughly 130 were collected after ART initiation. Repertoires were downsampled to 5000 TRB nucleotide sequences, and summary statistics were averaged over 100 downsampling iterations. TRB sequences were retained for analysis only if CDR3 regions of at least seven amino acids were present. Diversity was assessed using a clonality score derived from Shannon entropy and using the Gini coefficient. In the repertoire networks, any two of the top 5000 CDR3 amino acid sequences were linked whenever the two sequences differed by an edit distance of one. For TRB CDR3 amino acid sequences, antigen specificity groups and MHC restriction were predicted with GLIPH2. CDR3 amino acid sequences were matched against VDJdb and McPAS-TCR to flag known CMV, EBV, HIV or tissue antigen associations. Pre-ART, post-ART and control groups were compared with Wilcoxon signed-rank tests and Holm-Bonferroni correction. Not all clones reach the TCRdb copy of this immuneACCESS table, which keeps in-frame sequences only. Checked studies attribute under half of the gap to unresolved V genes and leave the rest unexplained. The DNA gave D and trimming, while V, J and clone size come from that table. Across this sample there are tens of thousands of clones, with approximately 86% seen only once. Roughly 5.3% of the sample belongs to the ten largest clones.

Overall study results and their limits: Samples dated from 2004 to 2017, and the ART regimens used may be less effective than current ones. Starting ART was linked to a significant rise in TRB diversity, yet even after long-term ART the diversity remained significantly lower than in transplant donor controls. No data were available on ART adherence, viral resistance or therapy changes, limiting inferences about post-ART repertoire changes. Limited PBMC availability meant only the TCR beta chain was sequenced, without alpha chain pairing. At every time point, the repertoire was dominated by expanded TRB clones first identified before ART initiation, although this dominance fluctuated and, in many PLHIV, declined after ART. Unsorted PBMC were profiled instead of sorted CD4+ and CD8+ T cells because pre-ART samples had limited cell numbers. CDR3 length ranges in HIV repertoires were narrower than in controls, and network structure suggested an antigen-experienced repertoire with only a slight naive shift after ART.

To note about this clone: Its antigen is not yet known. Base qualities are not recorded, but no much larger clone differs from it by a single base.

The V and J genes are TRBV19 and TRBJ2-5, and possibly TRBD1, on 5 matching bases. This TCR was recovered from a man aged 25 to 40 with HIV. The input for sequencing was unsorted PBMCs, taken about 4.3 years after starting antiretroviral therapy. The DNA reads TGTGCCAGTAGTATATATCTAAGGCAGGGAAAAGAGACCCAGTACTTC. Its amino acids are CASSIYLRQGKETQYF.